These 18 T cell receptor beta chains originate from one sample sequenced in a study of cytomegalovirus exposure and HLA in healthy donors. The study ran its PCR with 60 Vbeta and 13 Jbeta primers. Data came from immunoSEQ multiplex PCR; TCRdb stores just in-frame clones and leaves some out. The top ten clones hold about 4.7% of a sample with about 140,000 clones, roughly three quarters of them seen once. The sample comprised PBMCs. The receptors here all came from a male donor in good health and CMV-seronegative.

V and J are TRBV7-3 and TRBJ2-7, with TRBD2 as a possible D gene (6 bases). CDR3 size: 14 residues. Trimming shortened V by 1 base and J by 0 bases, and 7 bases separated the two germline ends. The germline CDR1 and CDR2 sequences are SGHTA and FQGTGA. DNA of the CDR3: TGTGCCAGCAGCTTAAGGGGGGACTCCTACGAGCAGTACTTC. It yields the protein CASSLRGDSYEQYF. The full variable domain, rest sourced from reference TRBV7-3 and TRBJ2-7, is GAGVSQTPSNKVTEKGKYVELRCDPISGHTALYWYRQSLGQGPEFLIYFQGTGAADDSGLPNDRFFAVRPEGSVSTLKIQRTERGDSAVYLCASSLRGDSYEQYFGPGTRLTVT.

The chain combines TRBV5-6 with TRBJ1-1, with 9 bases identical to TRBD1. V dropped 7 bases and J dropped 4; count of bases not matched to a gene: 5. Germline V CDR1 and CDR2: SGHDT, YYEEEE. The CDR3 has 13 residues. The CDR3 bases are TGTGCCAGCCGAATGACAGGGGGCACTGAAGCTTTCTTT. Translation gives CASRMTGGTEAFF. The full variable domain, completed using reference TRBV5-6 and TRBJ1-1, is DAGVTQSPTHLIKTRGQQVTLRCSPKSGHDTVSWYQQALGQGPQFIFQYYEEEERQRGNFPDRFSGHQFPNYSSELNVNALLLGDSALYLCASRMTGGTEAFFGQGTRLTVV.

The chain is built from TRBV23-1 and TRBJ1-1; no clear D. TRBV23-1 is recorded as an ORF, its role being uncertain. The ends were cut back, 11 bases at V and 11 bases at J, with 27 bases in the middle. This CDR3 contains 14 residues. The CDR3 DNA is TGCGCCGGAACGGTAGAGTGTCCGCCGACTATTGCTTTCTTT. Its protein is CAGTVECPPTIAFF.

CDR3 sequence: CASSRTGAYNYGYTF. CDR3 DNA sequence: TGTGCCAGCAGCAGGACAGGGGCCTATAACTATGGCTACACCTTC. V usage is TRBV9 and J usage is TRBJ1-2; 9 nucleotides align to TRBD1. CDR1 and CDR2 from the germline V gene are SGDLS and YYNGEE. Trimming took 4 bases from V and 1 from J; bases not matched to a gene: 5. The CDR3 extends over 15 amino acids.

The rearrangement joins TRBV9 to TRBJ1-1, with 7 bases fitting TRBD1. V trimming: 3 bases; J trimming: 5 bases; junction bases outside the gene matches: 1. Germline CDR1 is SGDLS and CDR2 is YYNGEE. The CDR3 loop spans 12 amino acids. The chain's CDR3 is CASSATGTEAFF. In DNA, the CDR3 is TGTGCCAGCAGCGCGACAGGGACTGAAGCTTTCTTT. The whole variable domain, filled in from reference TRBV9 and TRBJ1-1, reads DSGVTQTPKHLITATGQRVTLRCSPRSGDLSVYWYQQSLDQGLQFLIQYYNGEERAKGNILERFSAQQFPDLHSELNLSSLELGDSALYFCASSATGTEAFFGQGTRLTVV.

This clone was detected only a few times. This rearrangement joins TRBV11-2 to TRBJ1-2, with D possibly being TRBD1 (5 bases). Germline CDR1 SGHAT, CDR2 FQNNGV. V was cut by 6 bases and J by 8 bases, with 25 bases left in between. The length of the CDR3 is 16 residues. CDR3 coding DNA: TGTGCCAGCAGGAACTTAGGGGCGGAACAGTCGGCGGGCTACACCTTC. Its protein is CASRNLGAEQSAGYTF.

The genes are TRBV4-2 and TRBJ2-1; 8 bases line up with TRBD2. CDR3 length: 16 amino acids. With V trimmed by 5 bases and J by 5 bases, 11 bases remained unmatched. The germline CDR1 and CDR2 sequences are LGHNA and YNFKEQ. In DNA, the CDR3 is TGTGCCAGCAGCGAGTCCTTGGGACTAGGGGACAATGAGCAGTTCTTC. It translates to CASSESLGLGDNEQFF.

As for this clone: In the same sample, other DNA sequences code for this CDR3. The chain uses TRBV7-2 and TRBJ2-1; D gene uncertain. Germline CDR1 and CDR2: SGHTA and FQGNSA. The CDR3 is 14 amino acids. V was shortened by 1 base and J by 4 bases, with 8 bases between the two germline ends. Here the CDR3 reads CASSLVPGYNEQFF. DNA of the CDR3: TGTGCCAGCAGCTTAGTGCCCGGTTACAATGAGCAGTTCTTC. Full variable domain (outside the CDR3, taken from reference TRBV7-2 and TRBJ2-1): GAGVSQSPSNKVTEKGKDVELRCDPISGHTALYWYRQSLGQGLEFLIYFQGNSAPDKSGLPSDRFSAERTGGSVSTLTIQRTQQEDSAVYLCASSLVPGYNEQFFGPGTRLTVL.

The chain is built from TRBV19 and TRBJ1-3; D unclear. Trimming removed 1 base from V and 0 bases from J, with 10 bases in between. Germline lookup yields CDR1 LNHDA and CDR2 SQIVND (reference sequence). The CDR3 runs to 16 residues. This CDR3 reads CASSIAGLYSGNTIYF. DNA of the CDR3: TGTGCCAGTAGTATAGCTGGGCTTTACTCTGGAAACACCATATATTTT.

The rearrangement links TRBV18 to TRBJ1-1, with TRBD1 matching over 7 bases. The CDR3 totals 14 residues. V shed 3 bases, J shed 5 bases, and the junction held 6 bases outside the gene matches. Germline values: CDR1 KGHSH, CDR2 LQKENI. This chain's CDR3 is CASSPETGWTEAFF. The CDR3 coding sequence is TGTGCCAGCTCACCTGAGACAGGGTGGACTGAAGCTTTCTTT.

Details on this clone: In the same sample, other DNA sequences code for this CDR3. The rearrangement joins TRBV18 to TRBJ1-3, with 11 positions matching TRBD1. The junction had 5 bases not matched to a gene; V was cut back by 6 bases and J by 4 bases. CDR3 size: 15 residues. Germline V gene data show CDR1 as KGHSH and CDR2 as LQKENI. CDR3 DNA sequence: TGTGCCAGCTCGCCGGACAGGGGGCCAGGAAACACCATATATTTT. This encodes CASSPDRGPGNTIYF. Full variable domain (outside the CDR3, taken from reference TRBV18 and TRBJ1-3): NAGVMQNPRHLVRRRGQEARLRCSPMKGHSHVYWYRQLPEEGLKFMVYLQKENIIDESGMPKERFSAEFPKEGPSILRIQQVVRGDSAAYFCASSPDRGPGNTIYFGEGSWLTVV.

This clone appeared a few times. Within the sample, other DNA sequences also encode this same CDR3. J is TRBJ2-3 and V is TRBV29-1, with 8 bases matching TRBD1. This CDR3 has 14 amino acids. V was pared by 8 bases and J by 0 bases, with 7 bases of the junction left unmatched. Germline V gene data show CDR1 as SQVTM and CDR2 as ANQGSEA. DNA for the CDR3: TGCAGCACTGTGACAGGGGCTAGCACAGATACGCAGTATTTT. Protein sequence: CSTVTGASTDTQYF.

This clone was found once. The J gene is TRBJ2-5, the V gene TRBV7-9, with a possible D match to TRBD2 (6 bases). Trimming pared 3 bases from V and 2 bases from J, leaving 10 bases between. The germline V gene has CDR1 SEHNR and CDR2 FQNEAQ (reference sequence). The CDR3 runs 14 residues. CDR3 residues: CASSLGGVQETQYF. The CDR3 DNA is TGTGCCAGCAGCTTGGGCGGGGTACAAGAGACCCAGTACTTC.

The chain is built from TRBV28 and TRBJ2-5; TRBD1 matches at 9 bases. With 6 bases clipped from V and 5 bases from J, the junction kept 13 bases outside the gene matches. CDR1 and CDR2 from the germline V gene are MDHEN and SYDVKM. This CDR3 has 16 residues. CDR3 sequence reads: CASSPGTGTTGETQYF. The CDR3 DNA is TGTGCCAGCAGCCCCGGGACAGGGACGACAGGGGAGACCCAGTACTTC.

This chain uses TRBV27 with TRBJ1-2; 9 nucleotides align to TRBD1. Trimming at V came to 3 bases and at J to 3 bases, leaving 8 bases not matched to a gene. Germline V lookup: CDR1 MNHEY, CDR2 SMNVEV (reference sequence). There are 16 residues in the CDR3. The CDR3 bases are TGTGCCAGCAGTTTTTGGGCCGACAGGGGGTACTATGGCTACACCTTC. Translating it yields CASSFWADRGYYGYTF.

The V and J genes are TRBV28 and TRBJ2-5, with D possibly TRBD1 on 6 matching bases. This CDR3 is built from 14 residues. Trimming left V 8 bases short and J 5 bases short, with 18 bases between. CDR1 is MDHEN and CDR2 is SYDVKM in the germline V gene. CDR3 in amino acids: CASRPEGVGETQYF. The CDR3 DNA reads as TGTGCCAGCCGTCCCGAGGGGGTGGGGGAGACCCAGTACTTC.

This chain joins TRBV29-1 and TRBJ1-1; 9 bases match TRBD1. Germline trimming cut 6 bases from V and 6 bases from J; bases unmatched to any gene: 5. Germline CDR1 and CDR2: SQVTM and ANQGSEA. The CDR3 is 12 amino acids. CDR3 coding DNA: TGCAGCGTACAGGGGGCGTCCCCTGAAGCTTTCTTT. It specifies CSVQGASPEAFF.

The rearrangement links TRBV7-9 to TRBJ1-6; 7 bases line up with TRBD1. The CDR3 is 15 residues long. The V gene's germline CDR1 is SEHNR and CDR2 FQNEAQ (reference sequence). After removal of 5 bases from V and 8 bases from J, the junction contained 9 bases not matched to a gene. CDR3 nucleotides: TGTGCCAGCAGCCCCCTAGACAGGGAAGATTCACCCCTCCACTTT. Residues: CASSPLDREDSPLHF. Filled out from reference TRBV7-9 and TRBJ1-6, the complete variable domain reads DTGVSQNPRHKITKRGQNVTFRCDPISEHNRLYWYRQTLGQGPEFLTYFQNEAQLEKSRLLSDRFSAERPKGSFSTLEIQRTEQGDSAMYLCASSPLDREDSPLHFGNGTRLTVT.